The 7 T cell receptor beta chains given below trace back to one sample, sequenced in a study of patients and donors after allogeneic stem cell transplantation. TCRdb reprocessed the RT-PCR reads via MiXCR and lists one record per CDR3 protein. There are fewer than 500,000 distinct CDR3 sequences in the sample; under 20% occur only once, and around 6.8% lies in the top ten. The source material was blood, either unsorted or a sorted T cell fraction (not recorded which). The receptors derive from a human donor who was either an allogeneic HSCT recipient or a stem cell or donor lymphocyte infusion donor (not recorded which). It is not recorded whose cells these are; they may come from a transplant donor.

The chain is built from TRBV5-1 and TRBJ2-5; 7 nucleotides agree with TRBD2. The CDR3 sequence is 17 residues long. The germline gives CDR1 SGHRS, CDR2 YFSETQ. V was clipped by 3 bases and J by 2 bases; unmatched bases: 13. The CDR3 region is CASSSRTQLARQETQYF. CDR3 nucleotides: TGCGCCAGCAGCTCCCGAACCCAACTAGCGAGGCAAGAGACCCAGTACTTC.

The gene calls are TRBV20-1 and TRBJ1-5; D unresolved. CDR1 is DFQATT, CDR2 SNEGSKA, per germline (reference sequence). This CDR3 region has 14 residues. Between the trimmed V and J ends, which lost 6 bases and 0 bases, there was a span of 12 bases. The CDR3 DNA sequence: TGCAGTGCCCACGGGGTAACTAGCAATCAGCCCCAGCATTTT. Protein sequence: CSAHGVTSNQPQHF.

This clonotype occurred a few times. The CDR3 sequence: CSVLKYGGNEKLFF. The CDR3 nucleotides are TGCAGCGTCCTGAAGTACGGAGGGAATGAAAAACTGTTTTTT. The chain joins TRBV29-1 to TRBJ1-4, with D uncertain. CDR1 is SQVTM, CDR2 ANQGSEA, per germline. The CDR3 runs 14 residues. V dropped 6 bases and J dropped 5 bases, with 16 bases sitting between them.

The table lists this clonotype with a few counts. The V and J genes are TRBV5-1 and TRBJ2-3, with TRBD2 identical over 14 bases. Germline loops: CDR1 SGHRS, CDR2 YFSETQ. The CDR3 spans 21 residues. V was pared by 0 bases and J by 1 base, with 13 bases of the junction left unmatched. CDR3 coding DNA: TGCGCCAGCAGCTTGGAAAGACCAGGGACTAGCGGGAGTCGGGGCACAGATACGCAGTATTTT. Amino acids: CASSLERPGTSGSRGTDTQYF. The full variable domain, with the rest looked up from reference TRBV5-1 and TRBJ2-3, is KAGVTQTPRYLIKTRGQQVTLSCSPISGHRSVSWYQQTPGQGLQFLFEYFSETQRNKGNFPGRFSGRQFSNSRSEMNVSTLELGDSALYLCASSLERPGTSGSRGTDTQYFGPGTRLTVL.

The J gene is TRBJ2-1, the V gene TRBV7-9; a weak D match, TRBD1 (6 bases). V was clipped by 5 bases and J by 0 bases, with 14 bases between them. CDR3 length equals 16 residues. The germline V gene has CDR1 SEHNR and CDR2 FQNEAQ (reference sequence). CDR3 sequence reads: CASSPTTGSSYNEQFF. CDR3 DNA: TGTGCCAGCAGCCCCACGACAGGAAGCTCCTACAATGAGCAGTTCTTC.

V gene TRBV20-1 combines with J gene TRBJ1-2, with 8 bases lining up with TRBD1. From germline, CDR1 is DFQATT and CDR2 SNEGSKA (reference sequence). J was trimmed by 4 bases and V by 2 bases; bases with no gene match: 6. This CDR3 region has 14 residues. In nucleotides, the CDR3 is TGCAGTGCTAGATCCGGACAGGGCGGCTATGGCTACACCTTC. Protein: CSARSGQGGYGYTF.

The table lists this clonotype with a few counts. J is TRBJ1-2 and V is TRBV7-2, with TRBD1 as a possible D gene (5 bases). Trimming removed 3 bases at V and 4 bases at J, with 12 bases between. This CDR3 is built from 14 residues. Germline lookup yields CDR1 SGHTA and CDR2 FQGNSA. CDR3 coding DNA: TGTGCCAGCAGCTTCTTACGGCAGGGCTATGGCTACACCTTC. It is translated as CASSFLRQGYGYTF.